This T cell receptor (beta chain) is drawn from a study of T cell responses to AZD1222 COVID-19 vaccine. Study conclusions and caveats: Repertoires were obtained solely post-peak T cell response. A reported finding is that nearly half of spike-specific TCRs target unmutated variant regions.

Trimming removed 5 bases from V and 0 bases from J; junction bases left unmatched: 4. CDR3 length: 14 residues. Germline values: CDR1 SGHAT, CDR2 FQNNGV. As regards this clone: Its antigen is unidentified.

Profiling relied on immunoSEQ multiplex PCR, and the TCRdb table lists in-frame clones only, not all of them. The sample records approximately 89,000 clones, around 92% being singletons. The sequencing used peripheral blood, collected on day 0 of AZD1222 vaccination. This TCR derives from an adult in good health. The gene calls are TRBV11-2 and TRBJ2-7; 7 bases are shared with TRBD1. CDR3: CASSEQGTSYEQYF. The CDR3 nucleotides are TGTGCCAGCAGCGAACAGGGGACCTCCTACGAGCAGTACTTC.